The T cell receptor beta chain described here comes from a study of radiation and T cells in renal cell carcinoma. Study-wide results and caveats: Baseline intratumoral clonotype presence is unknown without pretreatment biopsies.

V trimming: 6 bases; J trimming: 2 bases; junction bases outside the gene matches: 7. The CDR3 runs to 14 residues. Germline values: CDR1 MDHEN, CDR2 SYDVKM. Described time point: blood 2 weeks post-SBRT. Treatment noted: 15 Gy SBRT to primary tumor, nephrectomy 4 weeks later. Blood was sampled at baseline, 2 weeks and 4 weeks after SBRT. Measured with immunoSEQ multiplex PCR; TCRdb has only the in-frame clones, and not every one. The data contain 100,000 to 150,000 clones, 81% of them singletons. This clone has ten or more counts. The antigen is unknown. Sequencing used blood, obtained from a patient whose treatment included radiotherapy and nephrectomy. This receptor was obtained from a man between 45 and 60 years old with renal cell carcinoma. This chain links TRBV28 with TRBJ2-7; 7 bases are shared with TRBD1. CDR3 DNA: TGTGCCAGCAGCCCGGGACAGAGTACCTACGAGCAGTACTTC. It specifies CASSPGQSTYEQYF.